This is a list of T cell receptor beta chains from one sample in a study of blood T cell dynamics during melanoma immunotherapy. The assay was immunoSEQ multiplex PCR, and TCRdb's table has in-frame clones only and misses some. The sample records under 15,000 clones, about 82% being singletons. Sequenced material: blood, taken from a patient treated with checkpoint blockade. The receptors were gathered from a human donor with melanoma. CDR3s include the opening cysteine and the closing phenylalanine or tryptophan. The order of the fields is V gene, clone size, J gene, D gene, CDR3 protein, CDR3 DNA. A D gene is named only where the DNA matches it firmly. Only some rows state a clone size, as once, few, many or a class for expanded clones.

v_gene: TRBV2; abundance: NA; j_gene: TRBJ1-5; d_gene: NA; CDR3aa: CASSENQGSQPQHF; CDR3nt: TGTGCCAGCAGCGAAAATCAGGGAAGTCAGCCCCAGCATTTT
v_gene: TRBV5-1; abundance: NA; j_gene: TRBJ2-3; d_gene: TRBD2; CDR3aa: CASGEPLAGGHTQYF; CDR3nt: TGCGCCAGTGGAGAGCCACTAGCGGGAGGGCATACGCAGTATTTT
v_gene: TRBV15; abundance: NA; j_gene: TRBJ1-5; d_gene: NA; CDR3aa: CATSAWRGQPQHF; CDR3nt: TGTGCCACCAGCGCCTGGAGAGGGCAGCCCCAGCATTTT
v_gene: TRBV9; abundance: once; j_gene: TRBJ2-5; d_gene: TRBD1; CDR3aa: CASSPDGTGVGGETQYF; CDR3nt: TGTGCCAGCAGCCCGGACGGGACAGGGGTAGGCGGAGAGACCCAGTACTTC
v_gene: TRBV18; abundance: NA; j_gene: TRBJ1-1; d_gene: TRBD1; CDR3aa: CASSQGQRTEAFF; CDR3nt: TGTGCCAGCTCACAGGGACAGAGGACTGAAGCTTTCTTT
v_gene: TRBV15; abundance: NA; j_gene: TRBJ2-7; d_gene: TRBD1; CDR3aa: CATNPGTGSSYEQYF; CDR3nt: TGTGCCACCAACCCCGGGACAGGGAGCTCCTACGAGCAGTACTTC
v_gene: TRBV9; abundance: NA; j_gene: TRBJ1-1; d_gene: NA; CDR3aa: CASSVDPGRKHFF; CDR3nt: TGTGCCAGCAGCGTAGACCCCGGACGGAAACACTTCTTT
v_gene: TRBV4-1; abundance: NA; j_gene: TRBJ2-7; d_gene: TRBD1; CDR3aa: CASSLSGQGGEQYF; CDR3nt: TGCGCCAGCAGCCTCTCGGGACAGGGAGGGGAGCAGTACTTC
v_gene: TRBV5-1; abundance: NA; j_gene: TRBJ2-7; d_gene: NA; CDR3aa: CASSPEGYEQYF; CDR3nt: TGCGCCAGCAGCCCCGAAGGCTACGAGCAGTACTTC
v_gene: TRBV18; abundance: NA; j_gene: TRBJ1-3; d_gene: NA; CDR3aa: CASSPSGENTIYF; CDR3nt: TGTGCCAGCTCACCTTCGGGAGAAAACACCATATATTTT
v_gene: TRBV21-1; abundance: NA; j_gene: TRBJ1-2; d_gene: NA; CDR3aa: CASSGGYTF; CDR3nt: TGTGCCAGCAGCGGTGGCTACACCTTC
v_gene: TRBV6-5; abundance: NA; j_gene: TRBJ1-2; d_gene: NA; CDR3aa: CASSYGRNYGYTF; CDR3nt: TGTGCCAGCAGTTACGGGCGAAACTATGGCTACACCTTC
v_gene: TRBV19; abundance: NA; j_gene: TRBJ1-5; d_gene: TRBD1; CDR3aa: CASSRQGDNQPQHF; CDR3nt: TGTGCCAGTAGTCGACAGGGGGACAATCAGCCCCAGCATTTT
v_gene: TRBV2; abundance: NA; j_gene: TRBJ1-2; d_gene: NA; CDR3aa: CASSDGGIYGYTF; CDR3nt: TGTGCCAGCAGTGATGGAGGGATTTATGGCTACACCTTC
v_gene: TRBV5-5; abundance: NA; j_gene: TRBJ1-2; d_gene: NA; CDR3aa: CASSPDGHYGYTF; CDR3nt: TGTGCCAGCAGTCCCGACGGACACTATGGCTACACCTTC
v_gene: TRBV15; abundance: NA; j_gene: TRBJ1-1; d_gene: NA; CDR3aa: CATDKGGVLNTEAFF; CDR3nt: TGTGCCACCGACAAGGGTGGGGTCCTGAACACTGAAGCTTTCTTT
v_gene: TRBV11-3; abundance: NA; j_gene: TRBJ2-7; d_gene: NA; CDR3aa: CASSLGNVDSEQYF; CDR3nt: TGTGCCAGCAGCTTAGGTAACGTGGACAGCGAGCAGTACTTC
v_gene: TRBV5-5; abundance: NA; j_gene: TRBJ2-3; d_gene: NA; CDR3aa: CASSRPGDTQYF; CDR3nt: TGTGCCAGCAGCCGCCCTGGGGATACGCAGTATTTT
v_gene: TRBV27; abundance: NA; j_gene: TRBJ1-1; d_gene: NA; CDR3aa: CASSFRGSRAFF; CDR3nt: TGTGCCAGCAGTTTCCGGGGTTCGAGAGCTTTCTTT
v_gene: TRBV27; abundance: few; j_gene: TRBJ1-3; d_gene: NA; CDR3aa: CASSLSWFGGNTIYF; CDR3nt: TGTGCCAGCAGTTTATCTTGGTTTGGAGGAAACACCATATATTTT
v_gene: TRBV2; abundance: NA; j_gene: TRBJ2-7; d_gene: TRBD2; CDR3aa: CASQRESYEQYF; CDR3nt: TGTGCCAGCCAGCGGGAGTCGTACGAGCAGTACTTC
v_gene: TRBV27; abundance: NA; j_gene: TRBJ2-7; d_gene: TRBD2; CDR3aa: CASSPKGLAGGQYEQYF; CDR3nt: TGTGCCAGCAGCCCAAAGGGACTAGCGGGGGGGCAGTACGAGCAGTACTTC
v_gene: TRBV16; abundance: NA; j_gene: TRBJ1-1; d_gene: NA; CDR3aa: CASSPTAGTEAFF; CDR3nt: TGTGCCAGCAGCCCCACGGCCGGGACTGAAGCTTTCTTT
v_gene: TRBV19; abundance: NA; j_gene: TRBJ1-6; d_gene: NA; CDR3aa: CASSTASAYNSPLHF; CDR3nt: TGTGCCAGTAGTACTGCGTCCGCCTATAATTCACCCCTCCACTTT
v_gene: TRBV11-2; abundance: NA; j_gene: TRBJ2-2; d_gene: NA; CDR3aa: CASSSLSRLRGAPGELFF; CDR3nt: TGTGCCAGCAGCTCCCTTTCTCGTTTGAGGGGGGCCCCCGGGGAGCTGTTTTTT
v_gene: TRBV6-5; abundance: NA; j_gene: TRBJ1-1; d_gene: TRBD1; CDR3aa: CASRDRVTEAFF; CDR3nt: TGTGCCAGCAGAGACAGGGTCACTGAAGCTTTCTTT
v_gene: TRBV9; abundance: NA; j_gene: TRBJ2-1; d_gene: TRBD2; CDR3aa: CASSGRSGTSGSPEQFF; CDR3nt: TGTGCCAGCAGTGGACGTTCTGGGACTAGCGGGAGTCCTGAGCAGTTCTTC
v_gene: TRBV6-1; abundance: NA; j_gene: TRBJ1-2; d_gene: NA; CDR3aa: CASNLDGRDGYTF; CDR3nt: TGTGCCAGCAATCTAGACGGGCGGGATGGCTACACCTTC
v_gene: TRBV18; abundance: NA; j_gene: TRBJ1-5; d_gene: NA; CDR3aa: CASSPRDLGNQPQHF; CDR3nt: TGTGCCAGCTCACCACGGGACCTCGGCAATCAGCCCCAGCATTTT
v_gene: TRBV11-2; abundance: NA; j_gene: TRBJ1-2; d_gene: NA; CDR3aa: CASRLIVGGYTF; CDR3nt: TGTGCCAGCAGGTTAATAGTAGGCGGCTACACCTTC
v_gene: TRBV30; abundance: NA; j_gene: TRBJ2-7; d_gene: NA; CDR3aa: CAWSFSPTTYEQYF; CDR3nt: TGTGCCTGGAGTTTTTCCCCAACTACTTACGAGCAGTACTTC
v_gene: TRBV7-9; abundance: few; j_gene: TRBJ1-1; d_gene: NA; CDR3aa: CASSLDGVNTEAFF; CDR3nt: TGTGCCAGCAGCTTAGATGGGGTGAACACTGAAGCTTTCTTT
v_gene: TRBV2; abundance: NA; j_gene: TRBJ1-5; d_gene: NA; CDR3aa: CASKRHFDNQPQHF; CDR3nt: TGTGCCAGCAAGAGGCATTTCGACAATCAGCCCCAGCATTTT
v_gene: TRBV7-2; abundance: few; j_gene: TRBJ2-3; d_gene: NA; CDR3aa: CASSLIGADTQYF; CDR3nt: TGTGCCAGCAGCCTAATAGGAGCAGATACGCAGTATTTT
v_gene: TRBV5-8; abundance: NA; j_gene: TRBJ2-3; d_gene: TRBD2; CDR3aa: CASSLAALAGGTDTQYF; CDR3nt: TGTGCCAGCAGCTTGGCAGCACTAGCGGGGGGCACAGATACGCAGTATTTT
v_gene: TRBV5-1; abundance: NA; j_gene: TRBJ1-3; d_gene: NA; CDR3aa: CASSLDQYTIYF; CDR3nt: TGCGCCAGCAGCTTGGACCAATACACCATATATTTT
v_gene: TRBV19; abundance: NA; j_gene: TRBJ2-7; d_gene: TRBD1; CDR3aa: CASSGVAGQGTYYEQYF; CDR3nt: TGTGCCAGTAGTGGGGTTGCAGGACAGGGGACGTATTACGAGCAGTACTTC
v_gene: TRBV6-6; abundance: NA; j_gene: TRBJ2-1; d_gene: NA; CDR3aa: CASCWEKTYNEQFF; CDR3nt: TGTGCCAGCTGCTGGGAAAAGACCTACAATGAGCAGTTCTTC
v_gene: TRBV28; abundance: NA; j_gene: TRBJ1-6; d_gene: NA; CDR3aa: CASSLGGQSYNSPLHF; CDR3nt: TGTGCCAGCAGTTTAGGAGGACAGTCCTATAATTCACCCCTCCACTTT
v_gene: TRBV7-3; abundance: NA; j_gene: TRBJ2-5; d_gene: NA; CDR3aa: CASSPSEGETQYF; CDR3nt: TGTGCCAGCAGCCCTTCTGAGGGAGAGACCCAGTACTTC
v_gene: TRBV29-1; abundance: NA; j_gene: TRBJ2-7; d_gene: NA; CDR3aa: CSALGATYEQYF; CDR3nt: TGCAGCGCCCTAGGGGCGACCTACGAGCAGTACTTC